These 17 T cell receptor beta chains share one sample of origin, sequenced in a study of T cells after yellow fever vaccination (dated by TCRdb to between 2017 and 2020). Taken with the paper, the label for treatment or condition translates to: live attenuated yellow fever vaccine strain. Library construction relied on 5' RACE. Sequencing was performed on an Illumina HiSeq 2500. The public reads were quality trimmed at Q25 with fastp and then assembled into clones with MiXCR by TCRdb, keeping productive beta chains. Rows with one shared CDR3 protein collapse into an entry with the most common genes and DNA. For this sample there are roughly 120,000 distinct CDR3 sequences; around 8% appear just once. The ten top clones hold 25% of the sample. The sample consisted of CD8+ T cells sorted from PBMCs, taken 45 days after the yellow fever booster vaccination. These receptor sequences come from a man aged 25 to 40 who received the YFV17D yellow fever vaccine.

This clonotype was detected ten times or more. J is TRBJ1-2 and V is TRBV6-5, with D maybe TRBD1 (6 bases). The CDR3 is 14 amino acids. Trimming cost V 1 base and J 2 bases, with 8 bases left between them. Germline V lookup: CDR1 MNHEY, CDR2 SVGAGI. CDR3 DNA: TGTGCCAGCAGTTACTTCGGACAGAACTATGGCTACACCTTC. Translated, it gives CASSYFGQNYGYTF.

The rearrangement links TRBV11-1 to TRBJ2-3, with D perhaps TRBD1 (5 bases). The germline CDR1 and CDR2 sequences are SGHAT and FQDESV (reference sequence). V was shortened by 4 bases and J by 6 bases, with 26 bases between the two germline ends. The CDR3 covers 18 residues. This CDR3 reads CASSYPGLAGNPTDTQYF. DNA of the CDR3: TGTGCCAGCAGCTACCCCGGCTTGGCAGGGAACCCGACGGATACGCAGTATTTT.

This clonotype has a count of ten or more. The rearrangement joins TRBV7-8 to TRBJ2-3; TRBD2 agrees at 7 bases. The CDR3 sequence is 14 residues long. Germline CDR1 and CDR2: SGHVS and FQNEAQ. V shed 1 base and J 4 bases; nucleotides not matched to a gene: 2. The CDR3, as DNA: TGTGCCAGCAGCTTAGGGGGGGGGGCAGATACGCAGTATTTT. Its protein product is CASSLGGGADTQYF.

This clonotype was seen many times. The rearrangement uses TRBV15 and TRBJ2-1; a weak D match, TRBD2 (6 bases). Germline values: CDR1 LNHNV, CDR2 YYDKDF (reference sequence). The CDR3 totals 14 residues. Trimming removed 0 bases at V and 8 bases at J, with 11 bases between. The CDR3, as DNA: TGTGCCACCAGCAGAGAGGGCGGGACCGATGAGCAGTTCTTC. It encodes CATSREGGTDEQFF.

This clonotype was seen at least ten times. The rearrangement uses TRBV7-9 and TRBJ2-7; D is undetermined. This CDR3 has 12 residues. V was cut by 4 bases and J by 1 base, with 5 bases left in between. Germline V gene data show CDR1 as SEHNR and CDR2 as FQNEAQ (reference sequence). CDR3 sequence reads: CASSSLSYEQYF. CDR3 DNA: TGTGCCAGCAGCTCCCTATCCTACGAGCAGTACTTC.

The sample holds many counts of this clonotype. The chain joins TRBV20-1 to TRBJ2-5; no firm D call. Per the germline V gene, CDR1 is DFQATT and CDR2 is SNEGSKA (reference sequence). Trimming shortened V by 6 bases and J by 5 bases, and 7 bases separated the two germline ends. The CDR3 is 10 amino acids. CDR3 bases: TGCAGTGCACAAAGGGAGACCCAGTACTTC. It is translated as CSAQRETQYF.

The sample holds many counts of this clonotype. This rearrangement joins TRBV6-5 to TRBJ2-1; D gene ambiguous. The CDR3 runs to 12 residues. CDR1 and CDR2 (germline): MNHEY, SVGAGI. The V end was cut by 5 bases, the J end by 8 bases, with 10 bases between. Here the CDR3 DNA reads TGTGCCAGCAGTCCCGACGGCGATGAGCAGTTCTTC. Translating it yields CASSPDGDEQFF.

This clonotype was seen a few times. The V call is TRBV7-2, the J call TRBJ2-2; a weak D match, TRBD2 (6 bases). The V gene's germline CDR1 is SGHTA and CDR2 FQGNSA. The V gene lost 2 bases and the J gene lost 7 bases, with 20 bases spanning the gap. The CDR3 has 17 amino acids. As DNA, the CDR3 is TGTGCCAGCAGCTTACCGCCCTTCAGGGAGGCTAACGGGGAGCTGTTTTTT. Its protein product is CASSLPPFREANGELFF.

The rearrangement uses TRBV9 and TRBJ2-1, with 7 bases that match TRBD2. Germline-derived CDR1 and CDR2 are SGDLS and YYNGEE. J lost 8 bases, V lost 3 bases, and 14 bases had no gene match. The CDR3 totals 16 residues. The CDR3 DNA reads TGTGCCAGCAGCGCACTCGGGACTATGCTAGGCGATGAGCAGTTCTTC. It yields the protein CASSALGTMLGDEQFF.

This clonotype has at least ten counts. V and J are TRBV7-9 and TRBJ2-7; 7 bases line up with TRBD1. The germline gives CDR1 SEHNR, CDR2 FQNEAQ (reference sequence). Trimming at V came to 6 bases and at J to 5 bases, leaving 10 bases not matched to a gene. The CDR3 runs to 14 residues. The CDR3 DNA follows: TGTGCCAGCAGGCCGGCAGGGACAGTCGACGAGCAGTACTTC. The encoded protein is CASRPAGTVDEQYF.

This clonotype showed up many times. The gene calls are TRBV7-6 and TRBJ2-7; TRBD1 aligns across 7 bases. Germline V gene sequence: CDR1 SGHVS, CDR2 FNYEAQ. The CDR3 consists of 15 residues. The ends lost 5 bases at V and 3 bases at J; junction bases unmatched: 10. CDR3 in amino acids: CASSIGTEQYYEQYF. The CDR3 DNA reads as TGTGCCAGCAGCATTGGGACAGAGCAATACTACGAGCAGTACTTC.

Many counts were recorded for this clonotype. CDR3 nucleotide sequence: TGTGCCAGCAGTCGGGACCCCTCGGATTCCTACAATGAGCAGTTCTTC. This codes for CASSRDPSDSYNEQFF. V and J are TRBV6-1 and TRBJ2-1; TRBD1 or TRBD2 may be the D gene (5 bases each). The CDR3 spans 16 residues. Trimming removed 5 bases from V and 1 base from J, with 15 bases in between. Germline V CDR1 and CDR2: MNHNS, SASEGT.

This clonotype appeared a few times. The chain employs TRBV14 and TRBJ2-3; tentative D call: TRBD2 (5 bases). CDR3 length equals 17 residues. CDR1 and CDR2 from the germline V gene are SGHDN and FVKESK. V was cut by 0 bases and J by 1 base, with 14 bases left in between. CDR3 DNA sequence: TGTGCCAGCAGCCAAGACCCCCTCCGGGATGGCACAGATACGCAGTATTTT. It yields the protein CASSQDPLRDGTDTQYF.

This clonotype was counted ten times or more. The rearrangement links TRBV6-1 to TRBJ2-7, with 11 nucleotides matching TRBD1. J lost 7 bases, V lost 6 bases, and 5 bases had no gene match. Germline CDR1 MNHNS, CDR2 SASEGT. This CDR3 spans 13 amino acids. CDR3 residues: CASRSGTGGEQYF. The CDR3 region has the DNA TGTGCCAGCAGATCCGGGACAGGGGGTGAGCAGTACTTC.

The table lists this clonotype with a few counts. The chain is built from TRBV7-9 and TRBJ2-1, with a possible D match to TRBD2 (7 bases). Trimming shortened V by 2 bases and J by 5 bases, and 19 bases separated the two germline ends. Germline V gene sequence: CDR1 SEHNR, CDR2 FQNEAQ (reference sequence). The CDR3 length is 17 residues. CDR3 coding DNA: TGTGCCAGCAGCTTAAGGGGGAGGGTCACGGCTGACAATGAGCAGTTCTTC. Its protein product is CASSLRGRVTADNEQFF.

This clonotype was detected ten times or more. The chain has TRBV9 and TRBJ2-1; TRBD2 might be the D (5 bases). The CDR3 covers 13 residues. Trimming stripped 2 bases from V and 5 bases from J, with 8 bases between. Germline V gene data show CDR1 as SGDLS and CDR2 as YYNGEE. The CDR3 region has the DNA TGTGCCAGCAGCGTCGTAGCGAACAATGAGCAGTTCTTC. Its protein is CASSVVANNEQFF.

The chain carries TRBV11-1 and TRBJ2-1; TRBD2 matches at 7 bases. CDR1 SGHAT and CDR2 FQDESV come from the germline V gene (reference sequence). The CDR3 sequence is 19 residues long. Unmatched junction bases numbered 22, after V lost 4 bases and J lost 7 bases. The chain's CDR3 is CASSSVGSLAVRSRNEQFF. DNA for the CDR3: TGTGCCAGCAGCTCCGTAGGGTCCCTAGCGGTCAGGAGTAGGAATGAGCAGTTCTTC.